This T cell receptor (beta chain) emerged from a study of T cells in Graves' hyperthyroidism and ophthalmopathy. Study-wide points: Blood also contained most expanded thyroid clonotypes above 0.001.

The ends were cut back, 2 bases at V and 5 bases at J, with 15 bases in the middle. Germline CDR1 and CDR2: MDHEN and SYDVKM. This CDR3 spans 15 amino acids. TCR beta CDR3 regions were amplified from RNA. Initially, a first-round RT-PCR of the TCR CDR3 employed the HTBI primer set. TCRdb processed the multiplex PCR reads anew with MiXCR; each CDR3 protein has one entry. The sample has 380,000 or so distinct CDR3 sequences; about 18% are singletons. The patients, who ranged from 18 to 65 in age, presented with newly diagnosed hyperthyroidism lasting under 2 months. Turning to this clonotype: The antigen remains unidentified.

Sequenced material: blood. The TCR was taken from a woman between 18 and 30 years old with Graves' hyperthyroidism. The rearrangement uses TRBV28 and TRBJ1-2; tentatively, D is TRBD1 (5 bases). CDR3 sequence: CASSLGRLGVYGYTF. CDR3 DNA sequence: TGTGCCAGCAGTTTAGGGCGATTGGGGGTTTATGGCTACACCTTC.